A selection of T cell receptor beta chains follows, all from one sample in a study of T cell responses to AZD1222 COVID-19 vaccine. Profiled with immunoSEQ multiplex PCR; TCRdb holds only in-frame clones, not every one. Of just under 150,000 clones listed, around 90% are singletons. Specimen: peripheral blood, collected 28 days after the second dose of the MenACWY control vaccine. The receptor set was obtained from an adult who received the MenACWY meningococcal vaccine as a control. CDR3s include the opening cysteine and the closing phenylalanine or tryptophan.

V gene: TRBV4-3; CDR3 protein: CASSQGAGTGELFF
V gene: TRBV6-2/TRBV6-3; CDR3 protein: CASSYRTGYTEAFF
V gene: TRBV11-2; CDR3 protein: CASSSRQGNDNEQFF
V gene: TRBV19; CDR3 protein: CASSIVRGDRLNTEAFF
V gene: TRBV11-3; CDR3 protein: CASSLTGGRGTGELFF
V gene: TRBV20-1; CDR3 protein: CSAWDQETQYF
V gene: TRBV2; CDR3 protein: CASRWTLSEEQYF
V gene: TRBV4-2; CDR3 protein: CASSQGGPQHYTSYEQYF
V gene: TRBV28; CDR3 protein: CASSQISMGETQYF
V gene: TRBV4-1; CDR3 protein: CASSQDGGLRRVDIYF
V gene: TRBV5-5; CDR3 protein: CASSLASVRGSYNEQFF
V gene: TRBV11-2; CDR3 protein: CASSYDNGVGEAFF
V gene: TRBV7-8; CDR3 protein: CASTGGVLPYEQYF
V gene: TRBV24-1; CDR3 protein: CATTSAGSIDGNEQFF
V gene: TRBV19; CDR3 protein: CASSIRGTLTDTQYF
V gene: TRBV6-1; CDR3 protein: CASSEATAFDEKLFF
V gene: TRBV18; CDR3 protein: CASSPGLAVGSYEQYF
V gene: TRBV5-1; CDR3 protein: CASSLVSGNTEAFF
V gene: TRBV5-1; CDR3 protein: CASSSRVGDEKLFF
V gene: TRBV4-3; CDR3 protein: CASRLAGINEQFF
V gene: TRBV7-2; CDR3 protein: CASSLASWTGGNGYTF
V gene: TRBV28; CDR3 protein: CASSATLGGYTF
V gene: TRBV9; CDR3 protein: CASSVSGTGVNTGELFF
V gene: TRBV1; CDR3 protein: CTSSPPDRVSDEQFF
V gene: TRBV7-2; CDR3 protein: CASSSGDRETQYF
V gene: TRBV28; CDR3 protein: CASREFGAGSYEQYF
V gene: TRBV5-6; CDR3 protein: CASRTGGNSNQPQHF
V gene: TRBV18; CDR3 protein: CASSPQSGGTYEQYF
V gene: TRBV5-1; CDR3 protein: CASSLGGRTYEQYF
V gene: TRBV19; CDR3 protein: CASSRDRGLDYGYTF
V gene: TRBV6-6; CDR3 protein: CASSWAGANEKLFF
V gene: TRBV5-1; CDR3 protein: CARRKRADYEQYF
V gene: TRBV3-1/TRBV3-2; CDR3 protein: CASSTPAAEFQETQYF
V gene: TRBV11-1; CDR3 protein: CASSTGLAARADTQYF
V gene: TRBV27; CDR3 protein: CASSLRGLDEQYF
V gene: TRBV7-9; CDR3 protein: CASSFGTANSPLHF
V gene: TRBV2; CDR3 protein: CASRGVAGAGNTIYF
V gene: TRBV11-3; CDR3 protein: CASSLGGSFAEQYF
V gene: TRBV10-3; CDR3 protein: CAISESRDTQYF
V gene: TRBV11-1; CDR3 protein: CASSLDRAADTQYF
V gene: TRBV27; CDR3 protein: CASSLRFLGTEAFF
V gene: TRBV3-1/TRBV3-2; CDR3 protein: CASSFGTSLAYGYTF
V gene: TRBV7-2; CDR3 protein: CASSSTARREQYF
V gene: TRBV19; CDR3 protein: CASSFRVFSSYEQYF
V gene: TRBV3-1/TRBV3-2; CDR3 protein: CASSLGLAGGIEQYF
V gene: TRBV24-1; CDR3 protein: CATSDFTGTSGGHSSYNEQFF
V gene: TRBV7-2; CDR3 protein: CASSFRGPAEAYEQYF
V gene: TRBV3-1/TRBV3-2; CDR3 protein: CASSRTSRGRFTGELFF
V gene: TRBV4-2; CDR3 protein: CASSQHRDGEAFF
V gene: TRBV6-4; CDR3 protein: CASRKLAASTDTQYF